This entry features one T cell receptor beta chain sequence. Its antigen is unidentified. This specimen belongs to a study of T cell repertoires in cytomegalovirus infection. In the study overall: An indication of both CMV infection and matching HLA type came from public TCR beta signatures. General study results and limits: The ex vivo response was dominated by HLA-C-restricted CMV-specific TCR beta clonotypes. Cumulative frequency (of public TCR beta family members) identified carriers of CMV plus the relevant HLA.

TCRdb independently ran MiXCR on the reads; one entry per CDR3 protein. The sample lists 200,000 to 250,000 distinct CDR3 sequences, approximately 22% occurring once. The CDR3 sequence is 11 residues long. Germline V gene data show CDR1 as SGHVT and CDR2 as SQSDAQ. V lost 4 bases and J lost 8, with 6 bases in between. The chain recombines TRBV7-4 with TRBJ2-1; D gene uncertain. The source of this sequence is a human donor in good health (CMV status not recorded). Some clones in this sample may be carry-over from other donors' samples. Sample: CD8+ T cells from PBMCs. The CDR3 nucleotides read TGTGCCAGCAGCTCCCCCGATGAGCAGTTCTTC. As protein: CASSSPDEQFF.